This TCR beta chain was captured in a study of shared clonotypes between healthy human individuals. The study's findings and limits: Clonotype sharing among the donors was expected to vary with sequencing depth. Roughly 5% of naive CD4 clonotypes were shared across four donors.

CD45RO-negative, CCR7-selected cells formed the naive CD8 fraction, which excluded terminally differentiated effector memory CD45RA+ cells. This table comes from immunoSEQ multiplex PCR, and its TCRdb copy is limited to in-frame clones, with some not included. Of some 1,900,000 clones in the sample, approximately 95% were seen once. Trimming cost V 0 bases and J 0 bases, with 6 bases left between them. Per germline, CDR1 SGHAT and CDR2 FQNNGV. This CDR3 has 15 residues. Of note for this clone: What it binds is unknown. Other DNA sequences in this sample translate to the same CDR3.

The chain carries TRBV11-2 and TRBJ2-1; D is uncertain. The clonotype comes from a man younger than 35 in good health. Sequenced sample: naive CD8+ T cells sorted from blood. The chain's CDR3 is CASSLDPSSYNEQFF. The CDR3, as DNA: TGTGCCAGCAGCTTAGATCCCAGCTCCTACAATGAGCAGTTCTTC.